The 24 T cell receptor beta chains presented below share a single source sample, sequenced in a study of blood T cells in healthy people across ages. Through a sample-barcoded 5' primer and a J-beta primer mix, a second PCR was run for roughly 7 to 11 cycles. In TCRdb, the 5' RACE reads were re-called with MiXCR into one record per CDR3 protein. This sample has 540,000 or so distinct CDR3 sequences; more than 45% occur once, and the top ten carry about 22%. Sequences were obtained from blood. These receptors were collected from a man older than 75 in good health.

This rearrangement joins TRBV7-8 to TRBJ2-7, with no clear D. Germline values: CDR1 SGHVS, CDR2 FQNEAQ. The ends were cut back, 6 bases at V and 6 bases at J, with 21 bases in the middle. The CDR3 covers 15 residues. The CDR3 DNA sequence: TGTGCCAGCAGAGACGGGTCTGCGACGTTGGGCGAGCAGTACTTC. This gives the protein CASRDGSATLGEQYF.

The chain uses TRBV10-3 and TRBJ2-1, with D possibly being TRBD1 or TRBD2 (6 bases each). Looked up from germline, CDR1 is ENHRY and CDR2 is SYGVKD. The CDR3 has 16 amino acids. V was clipped by 4 bases and J by 5 bases, with 18 bases between them. The CDR3 coding sequence is TGTGCCATCAGTGCGGGGGCGCCCCCCATGAACAATGAGCAGTTCTTC. It translates to CAISAGAPPMNNEQFF.

This clonotype was counted between two and nine times. The chain is built from TRBV7-3 and TRBJ2-1, with D possibly TRBD1 on 6 matching bases. The V end was cut by 5 bases, the J end by 3 bases, with 14 bases between. The germline V gene encodes CDR1 SGHTA and CDR2 FQGTGA. CDR3 length equals 15 residues. The CDR3 region is CASSADRLGYNEQFF. In nucleotides, the CDR3 is TGTGCCAGCAGCGCAGACAGGCTGGGCTACAATGAGCAGTTCTTC.

This sequence joins TRBV20-1 and TRBJ2-7; 8 bases match TRBD1. The CDR3 spans 14 residues. Trimming cost V 6 bases and J 3 bases; bases outside gene matches: 10. Looked up from germline, CDR1 is DFQATT and CDR2 is SNEGSKA (reference sequence). This CDR3 reads CSASPTGTGYEQYF. In nucleotides, the CDR3 is TGCAGTGCGAGCCCCACCGGGACAGGCTACGAGCAGTACTTC.

The chain is built from TRBV29-1 and TRBJ2-2, with 8 nucleotides matching TRBD2. The V and J ends lost 5 bases and 8 bases, in that order; junction bases with no gene match: 4. This CDR3 has 12 amino acids. CDR1 SQVTM and CDR2 ANQGSEA come from the germline V gene. The DNA for the CDR3 is TGCAGCGTTTCCGAGCGGGAGGGGGAGCTGTTTTTT. It codes for CSVSEREGELFF.

J is TRBJ2-1 and V is TRBV4-1; D not certain. Near its end, the DNA agrees better with TRBJ2-7, so the J call may be wrong. Germline V CDR1 and CDR2: MGHRA, YSYEKL. The CDR3 is 15 amino acids. Here the CDR3 reads CASSQVGLQVYEQYF. The CDR3 region has the DNA TGCGCCAGCAGCCAAGTCGGGTTGCAGGTCTACGAGCAGTACTTC.

V usage is TRBV7-8 and J usage is TRBJ2-1; D is unclear. Germline values: CDR1 SGHVS, CDR2 FQNEAQ. V was clipped by 2 bases and J by 9 bases, with 14 bases between them. The CDR3 has 14 residues. The CDR3 bases are TGTGCCAGCAGCTTATTTGCTAGTCAGCCTGAGCAGTTCTTC. Amino acids: CASSLFASQPEQFF.

The J gene is TRBJ2-5, the V gene TRBV7-9; D is undetermined. The CDR3 consists of 14 residues. Germline CDR1 SEHNR, CDR2 FQNEAQ (reference sequence). V lost 2 bases and J 11 bases, leaving 18 bases between the germline ends. The CDR3 spells CASSLRPDSYKQYF. DNA for the CDR3: TGTGCCAGCAGCTTAAGGCCAGACTCCTACAAGCAGTACTTC.

The gene calls are TRBV29-1 and TRBJ1-1; D may be TRBD1 (6 bases). The germline V gene has CDR1 SQVTM and CDR2 ANQGSEA. The ends were cut back, 5 bases at V and 4 bases at J, with 20 bases in the middle. CDR3 size: 15 residues. The CDR3 region is CSVRPGTHRTTEAFF. The CDR3 DNA follows: TGCAGCGTTAGGCCTGGGACACACCGGACCACTGAAGCTTTCTTT.

The chain recombines TRBV7-2 with TRBJ2-1, with 10 nucleotides matching TRBD1. After removal of 3 bases from V and 4 bases from J, the junction contained 3 bases not matched to a gene. Germline loops: CDR1 SGHTA, CDR2 FQGNSA. There are 15 residues in the CDR3. CDR3 nucleotide sequence: TGTGCCAGCAGCTTTTCGGGACAGGGGTACAATGAGCAGTTCTTC. This gives the protein CASSFSGQGYNEQFF.

The V call is TRBV7-2, the J call TRBJ2-1; TRBD1 is a possible D gene (5 bases). Germline V gives CDR1 SGHTA, CDR2 FQGNSA. The V end lost 7 bases, the J end lost 0 bases, and 13 bases lay between the germline ends. The CDR3 is 15 amino acids. This chain's CDR3 is CASMLGPTSYNEQFF. CDR3 DNA: TGTGCCAGCATGTTGGGGCCAACCTCCTACAATGAGCAGTTCTTC.

Notes on this clonotype: A much larger clone differs from this one at a single base, so this may be a read error. CDR3 region: CASRLSRDNEQYF. The CDR3 nucleotides are TGTGCCAGCAGGCTAAGCCGGGACAATGAGCAGTACTTC. V is TRBV6-5 and J is TRBJ2-7, with a possible D match to TRBD1 (6 bases). Germline values: CDR1 MNHEY, CDR2 SVGAGI. The CDR3 sequence is 13 residues long. Between the trimmed V and J ends, which lost 6 bases and 7 bases, there was a span of 16 bases.

The chain carries TRBV4-2 and TRBJ1-6; D unclear. V dropped 0 bases and J dropped 9 bases, with 6 bases sitting between them. The germline gives CDR1 LGHNA, CDR2 YNFKEQ. There are 13 residues in the CDR3. The CDR3 sequence is CASSQDGGSPLHF. The CDR3 bases are TGTGCCAGCAGCCAAGACGGCGGTTCACCCCTCCACTTT.

The genes are TRBV27 and TRBJ2-5; a possible D gene is TRBD2 (5 bases). This CDR3 is built from 14 residues. Germline V CDR1 and CDR2: MNHEY, SMNVEV (reference sequence). The V end was cut by 3 bases, the J end by 5 bases, with 13 bases between. CDR3: CASSFRSRRETQYF. DNA of the CDR3: TGTGCCAGCAGTTTCCGGAGTCGGAGGGAGACCCAGTACTTC.

The sample holds a few counts of this clonotype. V gene TRBV24-1 combines with J gene TRBJ2-1; TRBD2 agrees at 9 bases. Per germline, CDR1 KGHDR and CDR2 SFDVKD. Losses at the gene ends were 5 bases for V and 2 bases for J; bases not matched to a gene: 9. The CDR3 loop spans 17 amino acids. CDR3 sequence reads: CATSVEPTSGTYNEQFF. For the CDR3, the DNA is TGTGCCACCAGTGTAGAACCGACTAGCGGCACCTACAATGAGCAGTTCTTC.

Note on this clonotype: A clone one base away is much larger, so this may be a read error. This chain links TRBV11-3 with TRBJ2-7, with 9 positions matching TRBD2. The CDR3 runs to 15 residues. The trim removed 5 bases at V and 5 bases at J, leaving 10 bases unmatched. Germline CDR1 SGHNT, CDR2 YENEEA. The CDR3, as DNA: TGTGCCAGCAGCATCGGACTAGCGAGAGTGGACGAGCAGTACTTC. Its protein is CASSIGLARVDEQYF.

Only one count was recorded for this clonotype. The chain combines TRBV14 with TRBJ1-1; 9 bases align to TRBD1. The V gene's germline CDR1 is SGHDN and CDR2 FVKESK. V was clipped by 6 bases and J by 5 bases; unmatched bases: 7. CDR3 size: 14 residues. The DNA of the CDR3 is TGTGCCAGCAGTCCCGGGACAGGGCGTACTGAAGCTTTCTTT. Translated, it gives CASSPGTGRTEAFF.

The gene calls are TRBV20-1 and TRBJ2-7, with 8 bases identical to TRBD2. V shed 1 base and J 7 bases; nucleotides not matched to a gene: 21. The germline gives CDR1 DFQATT, CDR2 SNEGSKA (reference sequence). This CDR3 spans 18 amino acids. CDR3 sequence (DNA): TGCAGTGCTAGAGTGCTCGGCCGGGAGCGGGAGAGTCCGGGTGAGCAGTACTTC. Residues: CSARVLGRERESPGEQYF.

The V gene is TRBV4-2, the J gene TRBJ2-3, with D possibly matching TRBD1 (6 bases). CDR1 LGHNA and CDR2 YNFKEQ come from the germline V gene. The CDR3 extends over 16 amino acids. V was clipped by 3 bases and J by 2 bases, with 15 bases between them. The CDR3 nucleotides are TGTGCCAGCAGCCAGATAGGGGACACTACCACAGATACGCAGTATTTT. Its protein product is CASSQIGDTTTDTQYF.

This chain uses TRBV5-1 with TRBJ1-4; 8 bases match TRBD1. The ends lost 3 bases at V and 0 bases at J; junction bases unmatched: 4. CDR3 length: 16 amino acids. CDR1 and CDR2 (germline): SGHRS, YFSETQ. The CDR3 protein is CASSSDRVATNEKLFF. CDR3 DNA: TGCGCCAGCAGCTCGGACAGGGTCGCAACTAATGAAAAACTGTTTTTT. The entire variable domain, with the rest obtained from reference TRBV5-1 and TRBJ1-4, is as follows: KAGVTQTPRYLIKTRGQQVTLSCSPISGHRSVSWYQQTPGQGLQFLFEYFSETQRNKGNFPGRFSGRQFSNSRSEMNVSTLELGDSALYLCASSSDRVATNEKLFFGSGTQLSVL.

This chain joins TRBV27 and TRBJ1-4; 9 positions match TRBD1. CDR3 length: 16 residues. V dropped 2 bases and J dropped 7; count of bases not matched to a gene: 8. The germline V gene encodes CDR1 MNHEY and CDR2 SMNVEV (reference sequence). CDR3 residues: CASSLTTQGASEKLFF. CDR3 bases: TGTGCCAGCAGTTTAACGACACAGGGGGCTAGTGAAAAACTGTTTTTT.

The chain combines TRBV7-3 with TRBJ2-2, with TRBD2 as a possible D gene (6 bases). CDR3 size: 17 residues. V shed 4 bases and J shed 1 base, with 16 bases lying between them. The V gene's germline CDR1 is SGHTA and CDR2 FQGTGA. Here the CDR3 reads CASSSLGGLLNTGELFF. CDR3 bases: TGTGCCAGCAGCTCCCTAGGAGGACTACTGAACACCGGGGAGCTGTTTTTT. Variable domain in full (rest from reference TRBV7-3 and TRBJ2-2): GAGVSQTPSNKVTEKGKYVELRCDPISGHTALYWYRQSLGQGPEFLIYFQGTGAADDSGLPNDRFFAVRPEGSVSTLKIQRTERGDSAVYLCASSSLGGLLNTGELFFGEGSRLTVL.

This clonotype was detected a few times. The J gene is TRBJ2-3, the V gene TRBV7-9; D is undetermined. Germline CDR1 and CDR2: SEHNR and FQNEAQ (reference sequence). V lost 2 bases, J lost 2 bases, and 11 bases lay in between. The CDR3 runs to 15 residues. CDR3: CASSLYGIPTDTQYF. In DNA, the CDR3 is TGTGCCAGCAGCTTATATGGTATTCCCACAGATACGCAGTATTTT.

The chain employs TRBV20-1 and TRBJ2-5; D is perhaps TRBD2 (6 bases). The V end lost 2 bases, the J end lost 4 bases, and 14 bases lay between the germline ends. The CDR3 has 14 amino acids. Germline lookup yields CDR1 DFQATT and CDR2 SNEGSKA (reference sequence). The CDR3 DNA follows: TGCAGTGCTAGAAAATTGCCGGGAGTAGAGACCCAGTACTTC. This encodes CSARKLPGVETQYF.